The 25 T cell receptor beta chains reported below all come from one sample, sequenced in a study of OX40 agonist ivuxolimab in advanced cancers. Using immunoSEQ multiplex PCR, the repertoire was profiled, and TCRdb retains in-frame clones only, with some absent. Here the sample spans over 100,000 clones, around 93% being singletons. The source was CD4+ or CD8+ T cells sorted from blood, collected in a trial of the OX40 agonist ivuxolimab. Receptors were obtained from an adult with an advanced solid tumor such as melanoma, head and neck, liver or kidney cancer.

The chain carries TRBV28 and TRBJ1-3; possibly TRBD1 for D (5 bases). V lost 4 bases, J lost 3 bases, and 13 bases lay in between. CDR1 is MDHEN, CDR2 SYDVKM, per germline. CDR3 length: 15 amino acids. CDR3 protein: CASSSPGRVGNTIYF. The CDR3 DNA reads as TGTGCCAGCAGTTCCCCGGGCAGGGTTGGAAACACCATATATTTT.

The genes are TRBV7-9 and TRBJ2-2; perhaps TRBD2 as D (6 bases). This CDR3 contains 16 residues. V lost 7 bases and J 3 bases, leaving 18 bases between the germline ends. Germline CDR1 SEHNR, CDR2 FQNEAQ (reference sequence). The chain's CDR3 is CASTLWGGIYTGELFF. CDR3 DNA: TGTGCCAGCACCCTTTGGGGCGGGATCTACACCGGGGAGCTGTTTTTT. Full variable domain (missing parts from reference TRBV7-9 and TRBJ2-2): DTGVSQNPRHKITKRGQNVTFRCDPISEHNRLYWYRQTLGQGPEFLTYFQNEAQLEKSRLLSDRFSAERPKGSFSTLEIQRTEQGDSAMYLCASTLWGGIYTGELFFGEGSRLTVL.

The V call is TRBV19, the J call TRBJ1-3; the D is unclear. The germline gives CDR1 LNHDA, CDR2 SQIVND (reference sequence). The V and J ends lost 6 bases and 4 bases respectively, with 22 bases between them. CDR3 length: 17 residues. The CDR3 sequence is CASRRDGRTGAGNTIYF. The CDR3 nucleotides read TGTGCCAGTAGACGAGATGGGCGAACCGGAGCCGGAAACACCATATATTTT.

The rearrangement uses TRBV9 and TRBJ2-2; 10 bases are shared with TRBD1. V dropped 3 bases and J dropped 4; count of bases not matched to a gene: 3. From germline, CDR1 is SGDLS and CDR2 YYNGEE. This CDR3 comprises 15 residues. The CDR3 region is CASSAGTGVTGELFF. The CDR3 nucleotides read TGTGCCAGCAGCGCCGGGACAGGGGTCACCGGGGAGCTGTTTTTT.

The chain couples TRBV7-2 to TRBJ1-5; D gene ambiguous. The ends were cut back, 5 bases at V and 7 bases at J, with 18 bases in the middle. The CDR3 totals 15 residues. Germline values: CDR1 SGHTA, CDR2 FQGNSA. CDR3 loop: CASSPVGTLGQPQHF. CDR3 sequence (DNA): TGTGCCAGCAGCCCGGTAGGAACGCTTGGGCAGCCCCAGCATTTT.

The gene calls are TRBV9 and TRBJ2-1; 10 positions agree with TRBD1. The CDR3 totals 15 residues. From germline, CDR1 is SGDLS and CDR2 YYNGEE. J gave up 6 bases and V 3 bases, and 6 bases lay outside the gene matches. The CDR3 DNA follows: TGTGCCAGCAGCGACACCGGGACAGGGGTCAATGAGCAGTTCTTC. Translating it yields CASSDTGTGVNEQFF.

This clone was detected once. The rearrangement joins TRBV6-1 to TRBJ1-5, with unresolved D. Germline CDR1 reads MNHNS; CDR2 reads SASEGT. This CDR3 region has 14 residues. V lost 3 bases to trimming and J lost 4 bases, with 10 bases between them. The CDR3: CASSDGLANQPQHF. The DNA for the CDR3 is TGTGCCAGCAGTGACGGGCTGGCGAATCAGCCCCAGCATTTT.

This clone occurred a few times. The J gene is TRBJ2-3, the V gene TRBV4-1, with 8 bases identical to TRBD2. The CDR3 has 17 residues. V dropped 0 bases and J dropped 5; count of bases not matched to a gene: 10. Germline V gives CDR1 MGHRA, CDR2 YSYEKL. CDR3 nucleotides: TGCGCCAGCAGCCAAGATAAGACGGGGGGGCAGGGAGATACGCAGTATTTT. This sequence encodes CASSQDKTGGQGDTQYF.

The rearrangement links TRBV29-1 to TRBJ2-7; 11 bases fit TRBD1. Trimming took 5 bases from V and 0 from J; bases not matched to a gene: 6. The CDR3 totals 15 residues. Germline V gives CDR1 SQVTM, CDR2 ANQGSEA. The CDR3: CSVRGTGGYSYEQYF. CDR3 bases: TGCAGCGTTCGAGGGACAGGGGGGTACTCCTACGAGCAGTACTTC.

This clone was counted a few times. Written as DNA, the CDR3 is TGTGCCAGCAGCCCTGAGACAGGGTCGTGGACCGGGGAGCTGTTTTTT. It yields the protein CASSPETGSWTGELFF. The chain couples TRBV4-2 to TRBJ2-2; 7 nucleotides align to TRBD1. Trimming cost V 4 bases and J 5 bases; bases outside gene matches: 10. Germline V lookup: CDR1 LGHNA, CDR2 YNFKEQ. The CDR3 is made up of 16 amino acids.

The chain employs TRBV27 and TRBJ2-2; 8 bases line up with TRBD1. Germline V gene lookup returns CDR1 MNHEY and CDR2 SMNVEV (reference sequence). The CDR3 totals 14 residues. Trimming at V came to 7 bases and at J to 7 bases, leaving 8 bases not matched to a gene. The CDR3 protein is CASTRTGNFGELFF. The CDR3 bases are TGTGCCAGCACTAGGACAGGGAATTTCGGGGAGCTGTTTTTT.

The chain combines TRBV5-4 with TRBJ2-2, with TRBD2 identical over 7 bases. Per germline, CDR1 SGHNT and CDR2 YYREEE (reference sequence). With V trimmed by 0 bases and J by 7 bases, 9 bases remained unmatched. CDR3 length equals 16 residues. For the CDR3, the DNA is TGTGCCAGCAGCTTGGGTGCGGGAGAACTGAGCGGGGAGCTGTTTTTT. Translating it yields CASSLGAGELSGELFF.

J is TRBJ2-3 and V is TRBV7-2; 10 nucleotides align to TRBD1. V trimming: 4 bases; J trimming: 6 bases; junction bases outside the gene matches: 10. This CDR3 is 16 amino acids long. From germline, CDR1 is SGHTA and CDR2 FQGNSA. CDR3 residues: CASSSLGQGRGDTQYF. The CDR3 DNA sequence: TGTGCCAGCAGCTCGCTGGGACAGGGGAGGGGGGATACGCAGTATTTT.

This clone was observed once. CDR3 coding DNA: TGTGCCAGCAGCATACCCTTTCGGGACAACTCCTACGAGCAGTACTTC. Protein: CASSIPFRDNSYEQYF. The chain links TRBV11-2 to TRBJ2-7; perhaps TRBD1 as D (6 bases). This CDR3 spans 16 amino acids. The germline CDR1 and CDR2 sequences are SGHAT and FQNNGV. Trimming pared 5 bases from V and 0 bases from J, leaving 17 bases between.

The rearrangement uses TRBV5-1 and TRBJ1-2; tentative D call: TRBD1 (6 bases). Trimming left V 0 bases short and J 6 bases short, with 12 bases between. Germline-derived CDR1 and CDR2 are SGHRS and YFSETQ. The CDR3 spans 14 residues. The CDR3 loop reads CASSLGTAVHGYTF. The CDR3 nucleotides read TGCGCCAGCAGCTTGGGGACAGCGGTACATGGCTACACCTTC.

The rearrangement links TRBV2 to TRBJ2-1, with D perhaps matching TRBD1 (5 bases). The germline gives CDR1 SNHLY, CDR2 FYNNEI. V shed 8 bases and J shed 2 bases, with 10 bases lying between them. The CDR3 has 13 amino acids. The CDR3 spells CASRVQAYNEQFF. CDR3 nucleotide sequence: TGTGCCAGCCGTGTACAGGCCTACAATGAGCAGTTCTTC.

V and J are TRBV9 and TRBJ1-6, with D hard to call. The CDR3 loop spans 13 amino acids. V shed 5 bases and J shed 7 bases, with 10 bases lying between them. Germline values: CDR1 SGDLS, CDR2 YYNGEE. CDR3 nucleotide sequence: TGTGCCAGCAGTGATTCTCCAAATTCACCCCTCCACTTT. As protein: CASSDSPNSPLHF.

CDR3: CSSGPAFF. The CDR3 bases are TGCAGCTCGGGACCGGCGTTCTTC. This chain connects TRBV29-1 to TRBJ2-1; either TRBD1 or TRBD2 may fit D (5 bases each). CDR3 length: 8 amino acids. The V and J ends lost 8 bases and 15 bases respectively, with 11 bases between them. In germline, CDR1 is SQVTM, CDR2 ANQGSEA.

This chain connects TRBV28 to TRBJ1-2; D is unresolved. Germline-derived CDR1 and CDR2 are MDHEN and SYDVKM. V gave up 8 bases and J gave up 1 base, with 14 bases separating them. The CDR3 covers 14 residues. CDR3 residues: CASRYARLNYGYTF. The CDR3 DNA sequence: TGTGCCAGCCGATACGCAAGGCTTAACTATGGCTACACCTTC.

The chain carries TRBV5-4 and TRBJ1-4; 7 bases fit TRBD1. Germline CDR1 SGHNT, CDR2 YYREEE (reference sequence). There are 15 residues in the CDR3. The V and J ends lost 3 bases and 1 base, in that order; junction bases with no gene match: 3. The CDR3: CASSSHRGTNEKLFF. The DNA of the CDR3 is TGTGCCAGCAGCTCGCACAGGGGAACTAATGAAAAACTGTTTTTT.

The chain carries TRBV27 and TRBJ2-3; 14 bases are a match to TRBD2. The V and J ends lost 3 bases and 8 bases, in that order; junction bases with no gene match: 7. CDR3 length: 16 amino acids. Germline CDR1 is MNHEY and CDR2 is SMNVEV (reference sequence). CDR3 sequence reads: CASSFLGLAGEITQYF. The CDR3 nucleotides are TGTGCCAGCAGTTTCCTGGGACTAGCGGGGGAGATTACGCAGTATTTT.

CDR3 nucleotides: TGTGCCAGCAGCTTGGAAGGGACAGGGGGCTCCGAGCAGTACTTC. Residues: CASSLEGTGGSEQYF. This chain connects TRBV5-8 to TRBJ2-7, with TRBD1 matching 12 bases. The CDR3 extends over 15 amino acids. Per the germline V gene, CDR1 is SGHTS and CDR2 is YDEGEE. J lost 6 bases, V lost 0 bases, and 4 bases had no gene match.

The chain is built from TRBV7-8 and TRBJ1-1, with a possible D match to TRBD1 (5 bases). Germline V gives CDR1 SGHVS, CDR2 FQNEAQ. This CDR3 contains 10 residues. The V end was cut by 7 bases, the J end by 11 bases, with 11 bases between. This CDR3 reads CASMGPVAFF. CDR3 nucleotide sequence: TGTGCCAGCATGGGACCCGTCGCTTTCTTT.

The chain is built from TRBV27 and TRBJ2-2; 7 bases match TRBD1. The germline CDR1 and CDR2 sequences are MNHEY and SMNVEV (reference sequence). V was clipped by 5 bases and J by 1 base; unmatched bases: 13. This CDR3 comprises 18 residues. CDR3 residues: CASSPPSNRGRNTGELFF. Written as DNA, the CDR3 is TGTGCCAGCAGTCCGCCGTCTAACAGGGGTAGGAACACCGGGGAGCTGTTTTTT.

This chain uses TRBV6-5 with TRBJ1-1; unclear D gene. CDR3 length: 11 residues. Germline V gene lookup returns CDR1 MNHEY and CDR2 SVGAGI. Trimming took off 2 bases at V and 5 bases at J, with 3 bases between the two ends. Written as DNA, the CDR3 is TGTGCCAGCAGTTACAGTACTGAAGCTTTCTTT. Amino acid sequence: CASSYSTEAFF.